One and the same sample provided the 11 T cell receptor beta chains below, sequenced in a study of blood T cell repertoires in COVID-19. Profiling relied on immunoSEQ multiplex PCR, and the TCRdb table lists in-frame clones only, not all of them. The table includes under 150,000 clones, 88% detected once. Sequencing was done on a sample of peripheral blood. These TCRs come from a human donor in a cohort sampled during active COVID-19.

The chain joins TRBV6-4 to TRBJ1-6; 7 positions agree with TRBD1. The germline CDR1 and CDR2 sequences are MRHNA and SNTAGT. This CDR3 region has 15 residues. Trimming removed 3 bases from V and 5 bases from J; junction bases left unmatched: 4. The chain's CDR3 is CASSEGQQNNSPLHF. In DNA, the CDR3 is TGTGCCAGCAGTGAGGGACAGCAAAATAATTCACCCCTCCACTTT.

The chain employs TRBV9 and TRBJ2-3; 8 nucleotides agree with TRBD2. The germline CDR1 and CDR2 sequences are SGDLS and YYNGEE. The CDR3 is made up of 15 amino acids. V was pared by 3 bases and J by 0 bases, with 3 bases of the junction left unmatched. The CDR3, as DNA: TGTGCCAGCAGCGCTAGCGGGCCTAGCACAGATACGCAGTATTTT. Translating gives CASSASGPSTDTQYF.

In DNA, the CDR3 is TGTGCCAGCCGACTAGCGGGAGGAGAGACCCAGTACTTC. It translates to CASRLAGGETQYF. The rearrangement links TRBV7-2 to TRBJ2-5, with 13 bases aligning to TRBD2. Germline CDR1 is SGHTA and CDR2 is FQGNSA. V lost 8 bases, J lost 4 bases, and 1 base stayed unmatched. The CDR3 length is 13 residues. Full variable domain (missing parts from reference TRBV7-2 and TRBJ2-5): GAGVSQSPSNKVTEKGKDVELRCDPISGHTALYWYRQSLGQGLEFLIYFQGNSAPDKSGLPSDRFSAERTGGSVSTLTIQRTQQEDSAVYLCASRLAGGETQYFGPGTRLLVL.

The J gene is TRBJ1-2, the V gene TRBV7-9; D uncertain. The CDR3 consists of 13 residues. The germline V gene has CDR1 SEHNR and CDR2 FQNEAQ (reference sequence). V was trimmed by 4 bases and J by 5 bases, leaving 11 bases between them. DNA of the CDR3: TGTGCCAGCAGCTACAGCGGGAAATATGGCTACACCTTC. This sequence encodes CASSYSGKYGYTF.

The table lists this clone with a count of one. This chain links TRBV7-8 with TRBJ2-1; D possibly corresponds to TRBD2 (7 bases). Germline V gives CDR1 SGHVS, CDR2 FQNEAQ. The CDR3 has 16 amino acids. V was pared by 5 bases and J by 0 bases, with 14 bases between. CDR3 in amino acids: CASSGPGGPSYNEQFF. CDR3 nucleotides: TGTGCCAGCAGCGGACCGGGGGGCCCCTCCTACAATGAGCAGTTCTTC. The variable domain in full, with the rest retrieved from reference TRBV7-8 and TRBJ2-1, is GAGVSQSPRYKVAKRGQDVALRCDPISGHVSLFWYQQALGQGPEFLTYFQNEAQLDKSGLPSDRFFAERPEGSVSTLKIQRTQQEDSAVYLCASSGPGGPSYNEQFFGPGTRLTVL.

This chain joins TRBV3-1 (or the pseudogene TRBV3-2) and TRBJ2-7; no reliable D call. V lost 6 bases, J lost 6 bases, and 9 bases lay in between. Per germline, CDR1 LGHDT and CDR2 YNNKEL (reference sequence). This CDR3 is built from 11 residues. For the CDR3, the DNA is TGTGCCAGCAGTCTGACTGGCGAGCAGTACTTC. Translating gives CASSLTGEQYF.

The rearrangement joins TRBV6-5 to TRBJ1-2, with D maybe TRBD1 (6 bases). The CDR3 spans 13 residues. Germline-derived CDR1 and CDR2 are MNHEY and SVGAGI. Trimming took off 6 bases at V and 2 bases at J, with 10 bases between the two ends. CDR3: CASSPQGNYGYTF. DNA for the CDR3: TGTGCCAGCAGCCCACAGGGAAACTATGGCTACACCTTC.

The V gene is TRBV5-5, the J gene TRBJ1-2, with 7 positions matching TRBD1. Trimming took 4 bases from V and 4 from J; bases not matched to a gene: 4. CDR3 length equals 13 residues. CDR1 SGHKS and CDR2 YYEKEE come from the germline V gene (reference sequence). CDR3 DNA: TGTGCCAGCAGCCTAGGGACAGCCTATGGCTACACCTTC. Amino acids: CASSLGTAYGYTF.

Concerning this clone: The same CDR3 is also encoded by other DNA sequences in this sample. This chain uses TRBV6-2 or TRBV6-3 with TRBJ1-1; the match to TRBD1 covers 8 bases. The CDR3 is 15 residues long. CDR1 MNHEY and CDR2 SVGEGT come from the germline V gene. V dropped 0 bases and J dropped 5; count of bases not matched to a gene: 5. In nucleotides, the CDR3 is TGTGCCAGCAGTTACTCCAGGGGGCGGAAGACTGAAGCTTTCTTT. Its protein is CASSYSRGRKTEAFF.

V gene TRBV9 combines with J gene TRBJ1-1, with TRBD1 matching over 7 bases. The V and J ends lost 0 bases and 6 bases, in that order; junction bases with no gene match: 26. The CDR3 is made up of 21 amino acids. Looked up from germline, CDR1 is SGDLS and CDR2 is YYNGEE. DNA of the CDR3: TGTGCCAGCAGCGTAGTCGACAGGGCGATCAGTTTGGGATTACAATACCCTGAAGCTTTCTTT. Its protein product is CASSVVDRAISLGLQYPEAFF. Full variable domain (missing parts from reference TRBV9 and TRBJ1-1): DSGVTQTPKHLITATGQRVTLRCSPRSGDLSVYWYQQSLDQGLQFLIQYYNGEERAKGNILERFSAQQFPDLHSELNLSSLELGDSALYFCASSVVDRAISLGLQYPEAFFGQGTRLTVV.

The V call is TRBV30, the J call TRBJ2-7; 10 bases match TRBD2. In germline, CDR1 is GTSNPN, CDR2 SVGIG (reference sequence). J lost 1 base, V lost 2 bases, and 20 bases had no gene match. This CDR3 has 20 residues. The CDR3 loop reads CAWSPLTTSGFVRGSYEQYF. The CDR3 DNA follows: TGTGCCTGGAGTCCGTTGACGACTAGCGGGTTCGTCCGGGGTTCCTACGAGCAGTACTTC.